This T cell receptor beta chain was sequenced in a study of cytomegalovirus exposure and HLA in healthy donors. Some clones are missing from TCRdb's copy, which holds only in-frame ones; the method was immunoSEQ multiplex PCR. Of approximately 220,000 clones in the sample, just under 90% were seen once. This CDR3 spans 16 amino acids. Germline loops: CDR1 LGHNA, CDR2 YSLEER. The ends lost 3 bases at V and 7 bases at J; junction bases unmatched: 9. The chain couples TRBV4-3 to TRBJ1-2; TRBD1 matches 12 bases. The sequence derives from a man in his late teens or twenties in good health and CMV-seronegative. Sequences were obtained from PBMCs. This CDR3 is CASSQITGTGGSGYTF. DNA for the CDR3: TGCGCCAGCAGCCAGATTACCGGGACAGGGGGCAGTGGCTACACCTTC.